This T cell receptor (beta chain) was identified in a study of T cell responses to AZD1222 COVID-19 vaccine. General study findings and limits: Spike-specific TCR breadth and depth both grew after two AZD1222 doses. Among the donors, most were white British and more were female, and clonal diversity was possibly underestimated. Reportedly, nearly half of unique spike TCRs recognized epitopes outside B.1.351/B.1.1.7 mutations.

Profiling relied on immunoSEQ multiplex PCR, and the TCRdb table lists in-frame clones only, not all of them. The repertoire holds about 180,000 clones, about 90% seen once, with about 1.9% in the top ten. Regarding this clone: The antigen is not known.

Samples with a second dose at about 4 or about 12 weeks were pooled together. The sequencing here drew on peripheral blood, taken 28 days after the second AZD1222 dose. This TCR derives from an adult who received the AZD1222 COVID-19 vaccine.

The CDR3, as DNA: TGTGCCAGTAGAACCCTTTGGATGAACACTGAAGCTTTCTTT. Residues: CASRTLWMNTEAFF. This chain connects TRBV19 to TRBJ1-1; D remains unclear. Germline CDR1 is LNHDA and CDR2 is SQIVND (reference sequence). Between the trimmed V and J ends, which lost 6 bases and 0 bases, there was a span of 11 bases. The CDR3 runs 14 residues.